This T cell receptor (beta chain) was found in a study of blood T cell repertoires in COVID-19. Study information: Some COVID-19 samples were acute and others convalescent; all came from the United States, Italy and Spain. The cDNA or gDNA used as material had been derived from T cells, B-cell-depleted T cells, or PBMCs.

CDR1 and CDR2 (germline): MDHEN, SYDVKM. The CDR3 is 16 amino acids. Trimming cost V 5 bases and J 0 bases; bases outside gene matches: 8. As originally analysed: Scientists estimated how many nucleated cells there were by amplifying reference gene primers. Profiling relied on immunoSEQ multiplex PCR, and the TCRdb table lists in-frame clones only, not all of them. The V and J calls and clone size come from that table; D and trimming were worked out from the DNA. The data hold approximately 61,000 clones, with around four fifths observed a single time. This clone was seen once. The receptor was isolated from a man aged 70 or older with acute or convalescent COVID-19. Sequenced sample: peripheral blood. The J gene is TRBJ2-3, the V gene TRBV28; TRBD1 matches 7 bases. The CDR3 bases are TGTGCCAGCAGTACTACAGGGGACCCAAGCACAGATACGCAGTATTTT. Protein: CASSTTGDPSTDTQYF.